This entry lists 20 T cell receptor beta chains sequenced from one sample in a study of CD8 T cells in ankylosing spondylitis. Each CDR3 protein is one row after TCRdb ran MiXCR on the 5' RACE reads. The profile covers about 140,000 distinct CDR3 sequences, with around 32% appearing a single time and about 6% taken by the ten largest. The sequencing input was synovial fluid, either unsorted or a sorted T cell fraction (not recorded which). Receptors were obtained from a male donor with ankylosing spondylitis.

This clonotype turned up a few times. The rearrangement links TRBV20-1 to TRBJ2-2; 8 bases match TRBD2. The germline gives CDR1 DFQATT, CDR2 SNEGSKA (reference sequence). V gave up 1 base and J gave up 7 bases; unmatched junction bases: 5. This CDR3 contains 14 residues. CDR3 DNA: TGCAGTGCTAGAGCACTCCGGGGGGGCGGGGAGCTGTTTTTT. Translating gives CSARALRGGGELFF.

DNA of the CDR3: TGCGCCAGCAGCCAAACGACGAGGAACACTGAAGCTTTCTTT. Its translation: CASSQTTRNTEAFF. The rearrangement links TRBV5-1 to TRBJ1-1; D gene uncertain. The V end was cut by 4 bases, the J end by 1 base, with 11 bases between. This CDR3 comprises 14 residues. Germline loops: CDR1 SGHRS, CDR2 YFSETQ.

A few counts support this clonotype. V is TRBV5-1 and J is TRBJ2-7; 7 nucleotides match TRBD2. J was trimmed by 2 bases and V by 5 bases; bases with no gene match: 4. The CDR3 extends over 13 amino acids. Germline V gene data show CDR1 as SGHRS and CDR2 as YFSETQ. In DNA form, the CDR3 reads TGCGCCAGCAGATACGGGGGGACCTACGAGCAGTACTTC. As protein: CASRYGGTYEQYF.

J is TRBJ2-5 and V is TRBV11-2; a weak D match, TRBD1 (5 bases). V lost 2 bases, J lost 5 bases, and 9 bases lay in between. CDR1 is SGHAT, CDR2 FQNNGV, per germline. The CDR3 has 13 residues. The CDR3 DNA follows: TGTGCCAGCAGCTTACAGGGTTCGGAGACCCAGTACTTC. It codes for CASSLQGSETQYF.

The genes are TRBV18 and TRBJ2-1; D is undetermined. From germline, CDR1 is KGHSH and CDR2 LQKENI. The CDR3 covers 13 residues. Trimming pared 3 bases from V and 5 bases from J, leaving 8 bases between. CDR3 sequence reads: CASSPTTDNEQFF. The DNA of the CDR3 is TGTGCCAGCTCACCCACGACTGACAATGAGCAGTTCTTC. Together with reference TRBV18 and TRBJ2-1, the CDR3 gives the full variable domain: NAGVMQNPRHLVRRRGQEARLRCSPMKGHSHVYWYRQLPEEGLKFMVYLQKENIIDESGMPKERFSAEFPKEGPSILRIQQVVRGDSAAYFCASSPTTDNEQFFGPGTRLTVL.

This clonotype has only a few counts. V usage is TRBV12-3 or TRBV12-4 and J usage is TRBJ2-1; D not resolved. The CDR3 has 11 residues. Deletions cut 5 bases from V and 5 bases from J, with 4 bases between. Written as DNA, the CDR3 is TGTGCCAGCAGTCTTCACAATGAGCAGTTCTTC. It specifies CASSLHNEQFF.

This clonotype was counted a few times. The chain couples TRBV18 to TRBJ2-7, with no clear D. This CDR3 is 14 amino acids long. CDR1 and CDR2 from the germline V gene are KGHSH and LQKENI. V gave up 3 bases and J gave up 5 bases, with 14 bases separating them. CDR3 nucleotide sequence: TGTGCCAGCTCACCGGCTGGGATTCCCGACGAGCAGTACTTC. This gives the protein CASSPAGIPDEQYF.

CDR3 region: CASSESGSSYNEQFF. In DNA form, the CDR3 reads TGTGCCAGCAGTGAGAGCGGGAGCTCCTACAATGAGCAGTTCTTC. The chain joins TRBV28 to TRBJ2-1; 8 bases fit TRBD2. This CDR3 contains 15 residues. Germline loops: CDR1 MDHEN, CDR2 SYDVKM. The J segment lost 0 bases and the V segment lost 5 bases, leaving 3 bases of the junction unmatched.

V usage is TRBV5-1 and J usage is TRBJ2-7, with unresolved D. Per germline, CDR1 SGHRS and CDR2 YFSETQ. This CDR3 comprises 14 residues. Trimming removed 0 bases from V and 2 bases from J, with 9 bases in between. CDR3 coding DNA: TGCGCCAGCAGCTTGGGGTCAGATACCTACGAGCAGTACTTC. Translation gives CASSLGSDTYEQYF.

Written as DNA, the CDR3 is TGCAGTGCTAGTATGGCCGGGACAGGGGCTAACACTGAAGCTTTCTTT. Residues: CSASMAGTGANTEAFF. This chain uses TRBV20-1 with TRBJ1-1; 10 bases map to TRBD1. J lost 2 bases, V lost 3 bases, and 9 bases had no gene match. The germline gives CDR1 DFQATT, CDR2 SNEGSKA (reference sequence). The CDR3 is 16 residues long.

The chain links TRBV27 to TRBJ1-5, with TRBD1 matching over 7 bases. V lost 0 bases and J lost 5; bases outside the gene matches: 10. The CDR3 is 17 amino acids. Germline V gives CDR1 MNHEY, CDR2 SMNVEV (reference sequence). This chain's CDR3 is CASSLSRETGRHQPQHF. CDR3 coding DNA: TGTGCCAGCAGTTTATCGCGCGAGACAGGGAGACATCAGCCCCAGCATTTT.

Only a few counts were recorded for this clonotype. The J gene is TRBJ2-7, the V gene TRBV5-1; no clear D gene. The CDR3 is 12 amino acids. Trimming took off 3 bases at V and 5 bases at J, with 9 bases between the two ends. The germline V gene has CDR1 SGHRS and CDR2 YFSETQ. The CDR3 nucleotides are TGCGCCAGCAGCTCCAGCCCGAACGAGCAGTACTTC. This gives the protein CASSSSPNEQYF. The full variable domain, in which reference TRBV5-1 and TRBJ2-7 provide the parts outside the CDR3, is KAGVTQTPRYLIKTRGQQVTLSCSPISGHRSVSWYQQTPGQGLQFLFEYFSETQRNKGNFPGRFSGRQFSNSRSEMNVSTLELGDSALYLCASSSSPNEQYFGPGTRLTVT.

This clonotype was observed at least ten times. The rearrangement links TRBV12-3 or TRBV12-4 to TRBJ1-5, with D perhaps TRBD1 (6 bases). The CDR3 consists of 15 residues. The V end was cut by 6 bases, the J end by 9 bases, with 21 bases between. The CDR3, as DNA: TGTGCCAGCAGCTCGGGGGGGCAGAACCTAGGGCCCCAGCATTTT. It codes for CASSSGGQNLGPQHF.

The chain uses TRBV20-1 and TRBJ2-7, with a possible D match to TRBD1 (5 bases). V lost 3 bases, J lost 3 bases, and 15 bases lay in between. The CDR3 has 14 amino acids. Per the germline V gene, CDR1 is DFQATT and CDR2 is SNEGSKA (reference sequence). The CDR3 protein is CSASPSGRDYEQYF. The CDR3 bases are TGCAGTGCTAGCCCATCCGGCAGGGACTACGAGCAGTACTTC.

This clonotype has just a few counts. The V gene is TRBV6-5, the J gene TRBJ1-1; D is possibly TRBD1 (5 bases). The V gene's germline CDR1 is MNHEY and CDR2 SVGAGI. V was trimmed by 4 bases and J by 4 bases, leaving 19 bases between them. This CDR3 region has 16 residues. The CDR3 DNA follows: TGTGCCAGCAGTTCGGGCATTGGCGGGGGGGGCACTGAAGCTTTCTTT. Amino acids: CASSSGIGGGGTEAFF.

This rearrangement joins TRBV5-1 to TRBJ2-1; a possible D gene is TRBD1 (5 bases). V was cut by 0 bases and J by 2 bases, with 12 bases left in between. The germline gives CDR1 SGHRS, CDR2 YFSETQ. The length of the CDR3 is 16 residues. Here the CDR3 reads CASSLEQLGPYNEQFF. The CDR3 DNA sequence: TGCGCCAGCAGCTTGGAACAACTGGGGCCCTACAATGAGCAGTTCTTC.

This sequence joins TRBV9 and TRBJ1-5; D uncertain. V gave up 0 bases and J gave up 7 bases, with 17 bases separating them. This CDR3 contains 16 residues. Germline-derived CDR1 and CDR2 are SGDLS and YYNGEE. For the CDR3, the DNA is TGTGCCAGCAGCGTAGAGGTTAGGGTACCCAAGCAGCCCCAGCATTTT. Protein sequence: CASSVEVRVPKQPQHF.

This clonotype was counted at least ten times. The chain couples TRBV15 to TRBJ2-1; perhaps TRBD1 as D (6 bases). Trimming left V 7 bases short and J 8 bases short, with 18 bases between. Germline lookup yields CDR1 LNHNV and CDR2 YYDKDF (reference sequence). The CDR3 sequence is 14 residues long. CDR3 sequence: CATTPDRRNDEQFF. The CDR3 region has the DNA TGTGCCACCACCCCGGACAGACGGAATGATGAGCAGTTCTTC.

The CDR3 DNA reads as TGTGCCAGCAGCTTGGGCGCCAGCCAGAGGTTAGAGACCCAGTACTTC. The encoded protein is CASSLGASQRLETQYF. The rearrangement joins TRBV5-6 to TRBJ2-5; D ambiguous. V shed 0 bases and J shed 4 bases, with 16 bases lying between them. The germline CDR1 and CDR2 sequences are SGHDT and YYEEEE. CDR3 length: 16 residues.

In DNA, the CDR3 is TGCGCCAGCAGCTGGGGGACAGGGGGTCGTTCACCCCTCCACTTT. Translated: CASSWGTGGRSPLHF. V and J are TRBV5-1 and TRBJ1-6; 11 bases are a match to TRBD1. The J segment lost 9 bases and the V segment lost 3 bases, leaving 5 bases of the junction unmatched. The germline gives CDR1 SGHRS, CDR2 YFSETQ. The CDR3 length is 15 residues. Full variable domain (remainder filled in from reference TRBV5-1 and TRBJ1-6): KAGVTQTPRYLIKTRGQQVTLSCSPISGHRSVSWYQQTPGQGLQFLFEYFSETQRNKGNFPGRFSGRQFSNSRSEMNVSTLELGDSALYLCASSWGTGGRSPLHFGNGTRLTVT.